Sequencing of this T cell receptor beta chain was carried out in a study of cytomegalovirus exposure and HLA in healthy donors. For this clone: Antigen specificity is unknown.

The PCR employed 60 Vbeta primers together with 13 Jbeta primers. TCRdb's table, derived via immunoSEQ multiplex PCR, lists solely in-frame clones and lacks some. The table shows around 140,000 clones, with around 80% occurring only once. General study points: Analysis performed later found 15,000 or so TCR beta sequences associated with HLA alleles at 0.05 false discovery rate.

The length of the CDR3 is 16 residues. Germline assignment: CDR1 SGHAT and CDR2 FQDESV (reference sequence). Trimming removed 5 bases from V and 4 bases from J; junction bases left unmatched: 8. The chain is built from TRBV11-1 and TRBJ2-2, with TRBD1 matching over 9 bases. The receptor comes from a middle-aged man in good health and CMV-seronegative. The sample was PBMCs. The CDR3 coding sequence is TGTGCCAGCAGCATCGACAGGGGGGGATCCACCGGGGAGCTGTTTTTT. Amino acids: CASSIDRGGSTGELFF.